A single sample gave rise to the 15 T cell receptor beta chains below, sequenced in a study of glioma-infiltrating T cells (dated by TCRdb to the mid-2010s). These reads were obtained on an Illumina MiSeq. TCR alpha and beta CDR3 regions were amplified with the iRepertoire nested amplicon-rescue multiplex PCR (arm-PCR) platform from RNA. Clones were called with MiXCR by TCRdb after fastp trimmed the public reads at Q25, and only in-frame beta chains were retained. CDR3 protein duplicates are merged, each entry listing the most common genes and DNA. Recorded for this sample are tens of thousands of distinct CDR3 sequences; 23% of them occurred a single time. The ten largest clones capture over 5% of the sample. Material: glioma tissue, nonneoplastic brain tissue, or PBMCs (not recorded which). These receptors all stem from a human donor with low-grade glioma or glioblastoma, undergoing nonglioma brain surgery, or in good health (not recorded which).

The chain uses TRBV7-6 and TRBJ2-5; D perhaps matches TRBD2 (7 bases). V was clipped by 3 bases and J by 4 bases, with 12 bases between them. Germline CDR1 and CDR2: SGHVS and FNYEAQ. The CDR3 is made up of 14 amino acids. CDR3 sequence reads: CASSFGGHRETQYF. CDR3 nucleotide sequence: TGTGCCAGCAGCTTCGGGGGGCACAGAGAGACCCAGTACTTC.

At least ten counts were recorded for this clonotype. The genes are TRBV18 and TRBJ1-2; TRBD1 matches at 9 bases. CDR1 and CDR2 from the germline V gene are KGHSH and LQKENI. The length of the CDR3 is 16 residues. The trim removed 3 bases at V and 2 bases at J, leaving 7 bases unmatched. The CDR3 bases are TGTGCCAGCTCACCGGACAGGGGTCTAGGAAACTATGGCTACACCTTC. Amino acids: CASSPDRGLGNYGYTF.

The chain couples TRBV19 to TRBJ2-7, with D unclear. The V end was cut by 4 bases, the J end by 0 bases, with 7 bases between. Germline values: CDR1 LNHDA, CDR2 SQIVND (reference sequence). The CDR3 sequence is 13 residues long. As DNA, the CDR3 is TGTGCCAGTAGTACATCTAGCTCCTACGAGCAGTACTTC. This translates into CASSTSSSYEQYF.

The chain combines TRBV5-1 with TRBJ1-2; D may be TRBD1 (5 bases). Deletions cut 0 bases from V and 8 bases from J, with 20 bases between. The CDR3 runs to 16 residues. Germline values: CDR1 SGHRS, CDR2 YFSETQ. For the CDR3, the DNA is TGCGCCAGCAGCTTGGGGGACGGACCCGATAGGGACGGCTACACCTTC. Translation gives CASSLGDGPDRDGYTF.

This clonotype was recorded once. At one end the junction does not follow the germline gene, possibly because of a read error. This chain joins TRBV2 and TRBJ2-5; D possibly corresponds to TRBD2 (6 bases). The germline V gene encodes CDR1 SNHLY and CDR2 FYNNEI. This CDR3 comprises 14 residues. This CDR3 reads CVSALGLPLQTQYF. The CDR3 DNA reads TGTGTCAGCGCGCTGGGACTCCCTCTCCAGACCCAGTACTTC.

V and J are TRBV7-9 and TRBJ2-3, with a weak D call TRBD1 (6 bases). There are 17 residues in the CDR3. Germline V CDR1 and CDR2: SEHNR, FQNEAQ (reference sequence). V lost 2 bases, J lost 2 bases, and 17 bases lay in between. DNA for the CDR3: TGTGCCAGCAGCTTAACGGCCTACAGGGCCCCCACAGATACGCAGTATTTT. Translating gives CASSLTAYRAPTDTQYF.

This clonotype was picked up a small number of times. The chain has TRBV5-4 and TRBJ1-2, with 9 bases matching TRBD1. Germline CDR1 reads SGHNT; CDR2 reads YYREEE (reference sequence). The V and J ends lost 4 bases and 0 bases, in that order; junction bases with no gene match: 4. This CDR3 has 15 amino acids. The CDR3, as DNA: TGTGCCAGCAGCGGGAGGGACAGGGCTAACTATGGCTACACCTTC. This encodes CASSGRDRANYGYTF.

This clonotype was seen at least ten times. This sequence joins TRBV20-1 and TRBJ1-1, with a weak D call TRBD1 (6 bases). V was clipped by 2 bases and J by 0 bases, with 10 bases between them. Germline CDR1 and CDR2: DFQATT and SNEGSKA (reference sequence). The CDR3 length is 14 residues. CDR3 loop: CSARRGGLNTEAFF. DNA of the CDR3: TGCAGTGCTAGAAGAGGGGGGCTGAACACTGAAGCTTTCTTT.

This clonotype was observed once. The chain uses TRBV7-2 and TRBJ1-2; D is ambiguous. Trimming shortened V by 5 bases and J by 2 bases, and 15 bases separated the two germline ends. CDR1 is SGHTA and CDR2 is FQGNSA in the germline V gene. The CDR3 runs to 15 residues. CDR3: CASSQEKNKNYGYTF. For the CDR3, the DNA is TGTGCCAGCAGCCAAGAAAAGAATAAGAACTATGGCTACACCTTC.

The chain joins TRBV3-1 to TRBJ2-3; 10 nucleotides agree with TRBD2. CDR1 and CDR2 (germline): LGHDT, YNNKEL (reference sequence). This CDR3 is built from 17 residues. Trimming took 2 bases from V and 0 from J; bases not matched to a gene: 5. CDR3 DNA sequence: TGTGCCAGCAGCCAAAGGCTAGCGGGAGCTAGCACAGATACGCAGTATTTT. This gives the protein CASSQRLAGASTDTQYF.

This clonotype was recorded at least ten times. V gene TRBV6-1 combines with J gene TRBJ2-1; possibly TRBD1 for D (6 bases). The germline V gene has CDR1 MNHNS and CDR2 SASEGT. The CDR3 loop spans 15 amino acids. Between the trimmed V and J ends, which lost 6 bases and 4 bases, there was a span of 16 bases. DNA of the CDR3: TGTGCCAGCAGCCCAGGACAGATAGGTTACAATGAGCAGTTCTTC. Its translation is CASSPGQIGYNEQFF.

This clonotype occurred many times. V gene TRBV5-1 combines with J gene TRBJ1-1; the match to TRBD1 covers 9 bases. Trimming removed 5 bases from V and 2 bases from J; junction bases left unmatched: 7. Germline CDR1 SGHRS, CDR2 YFSETQ. The CDR3 runs to 15 residues. Here the CDR3 DNA reads TGCGCCAGCAGAAAGGAGGACAGGGGAAACACTGAAGCTTTCTTT. Its protein product is CASRKEDRGNTEAFF.

This chain connects TRBV19 to TRBJ2-3; D call uncertain. The V end was cut by 3 bases, the J end by 4 bases, with 23 bases between. CDR1 and CDR2 from the germline V gene are LNHDA and SQIVND (reference sequence). The CDR3 sequence is 18 residues long. The CDR3 sequence is CASSMRNRALHFADTQYF. DNA of the CDR3: TGTGCCAGTAGTATGAGAAATCGGGCCCTGCACTTCGCAGATACGCAGTATTTT.

This clonotype was observed at least ten times. J is TRBJ1-1 and V is TRBV29-1; no firm D call. The CDR3 totals 13 residues. Looked up from germline, CDR1 is SQVTM and CDR2 is ANQGSEA. V was clipped by 4 bases and J by 1 base, with 10 bases between them. The CDR3 sequence is CSVVTTRNTEAFF. The CDR3 bases are TGCAGCGTTGTGACAACGCGGAACACTGAAGCTTTCTTT.

The chain carries TRBV27 and TRBJ2-5, with 12 bases lining up with TRBD2. Germline trimming cut 6 bases from V and 4 bases from J; bases unmatched to any gene: 9. CDR1 is MNHEY and CDR2 is SMNVEV in the germline V gene (reference sequence). CDR3 length: 16 residues. The CDR3 DNA is TGTGCCAGCAGCTTAGCACTAGCGGGAGGCGGAGAGACCCAGTACTTC. Amino acids: CASSLALAGGGETQYF.